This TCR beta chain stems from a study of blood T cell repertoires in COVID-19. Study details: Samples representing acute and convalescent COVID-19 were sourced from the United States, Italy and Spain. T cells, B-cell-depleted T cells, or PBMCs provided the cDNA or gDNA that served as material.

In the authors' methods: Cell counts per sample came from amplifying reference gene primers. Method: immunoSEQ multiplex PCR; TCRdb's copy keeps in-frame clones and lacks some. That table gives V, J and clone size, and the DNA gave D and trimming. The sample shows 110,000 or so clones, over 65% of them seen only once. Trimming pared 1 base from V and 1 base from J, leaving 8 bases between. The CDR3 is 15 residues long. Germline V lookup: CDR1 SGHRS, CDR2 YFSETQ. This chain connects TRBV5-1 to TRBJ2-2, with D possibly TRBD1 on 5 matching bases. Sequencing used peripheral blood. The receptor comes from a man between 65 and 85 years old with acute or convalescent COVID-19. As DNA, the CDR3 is TGCGCCAGCAGCTTGATTACAGGGAACACCGGGGAGCTGTTTTTT. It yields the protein CASSLITGNTGELFF.